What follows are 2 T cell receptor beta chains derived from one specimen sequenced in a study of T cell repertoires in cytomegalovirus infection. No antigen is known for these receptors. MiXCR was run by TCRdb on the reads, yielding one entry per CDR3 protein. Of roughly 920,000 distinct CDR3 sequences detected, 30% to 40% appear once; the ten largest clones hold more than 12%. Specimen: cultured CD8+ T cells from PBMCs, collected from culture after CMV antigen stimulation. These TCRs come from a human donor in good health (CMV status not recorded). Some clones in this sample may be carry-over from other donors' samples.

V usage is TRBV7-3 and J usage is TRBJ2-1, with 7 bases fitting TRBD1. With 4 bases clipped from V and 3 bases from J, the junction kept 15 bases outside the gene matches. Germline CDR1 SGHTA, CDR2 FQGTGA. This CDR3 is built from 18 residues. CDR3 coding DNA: TGTGCCAGCAGCTCACTCGGACAGGATATCGGCTACTACAATGAGCAGTTCTTC. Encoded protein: CASSSLGQDIGYYNEQFF.

As DNA, the CDR3 is TGTGCCAGCAGTTATAGTCGGGACAGGGAGGCCGGGGAGCTGTTTTTT. Translating gives CASSYSRDREAGELFF. This sequence joins TRBV6-5 and TRBJ2-2; 9 nucleotides line up with TRBD1. The CDR3 loop spans 16 amino acids. J gave up 6 bases and V 3 bases, and 8 bases lay outside the gene matches. Germline lookup yields CDR1 MNHEY and CDR2 SVGAGI.